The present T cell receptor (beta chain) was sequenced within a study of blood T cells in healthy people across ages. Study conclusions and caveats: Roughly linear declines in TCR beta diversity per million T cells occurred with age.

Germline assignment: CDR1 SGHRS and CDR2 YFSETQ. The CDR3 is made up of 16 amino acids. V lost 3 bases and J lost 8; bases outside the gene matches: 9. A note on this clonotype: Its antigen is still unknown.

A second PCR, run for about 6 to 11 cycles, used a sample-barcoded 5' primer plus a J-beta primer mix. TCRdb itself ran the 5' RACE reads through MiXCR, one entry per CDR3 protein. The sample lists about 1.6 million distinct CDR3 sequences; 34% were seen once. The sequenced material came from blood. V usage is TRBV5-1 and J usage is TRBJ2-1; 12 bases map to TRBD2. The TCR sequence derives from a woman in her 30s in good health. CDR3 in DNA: TGCGCCAGCAGCTCTGAACTAGCGGGGGGATCCGATGAGCAGTTCTTC. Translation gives CASSSELAGGSDEQFF.